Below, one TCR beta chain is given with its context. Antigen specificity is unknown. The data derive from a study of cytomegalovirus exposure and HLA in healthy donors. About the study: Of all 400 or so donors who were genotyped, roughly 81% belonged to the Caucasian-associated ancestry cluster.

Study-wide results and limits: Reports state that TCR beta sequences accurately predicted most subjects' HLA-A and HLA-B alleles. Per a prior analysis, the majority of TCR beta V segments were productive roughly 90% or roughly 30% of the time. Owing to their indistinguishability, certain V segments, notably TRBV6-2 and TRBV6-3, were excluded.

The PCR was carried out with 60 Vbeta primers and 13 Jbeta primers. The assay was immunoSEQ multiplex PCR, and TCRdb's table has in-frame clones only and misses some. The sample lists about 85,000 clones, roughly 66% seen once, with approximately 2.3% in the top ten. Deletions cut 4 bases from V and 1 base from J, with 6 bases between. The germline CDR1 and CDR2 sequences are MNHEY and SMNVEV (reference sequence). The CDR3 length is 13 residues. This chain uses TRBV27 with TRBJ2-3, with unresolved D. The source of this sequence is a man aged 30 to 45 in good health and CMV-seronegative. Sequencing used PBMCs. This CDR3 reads CASSSLGTDTQYF. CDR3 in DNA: TGTGCCAGCAGTTCCCTCGGCACAGATACGCAGTATTTT.